This TCR beta chain is drawn from a study of blood T cell repertoires in COVID-19 (dated by TCRdb to about 2020). In terms of the full investigation: The collaborator samples originated in the United States, Italy and Spain and spanned the acute and convalescent phases of COVID-19. The prospective study material was composed of cDNA or gDNA derived from T cells, B-cell-depleted T cells, or PBMCs. Deeply sampled blood TCRbeta repertoires from subjects exposed to, actively infected with, or recovered from COVID-19 were included in the dataset. The repertoires were made available in a free public database intended to serve as a resource for research on the immune response to SARS-CoV-2. The samples were drawn from two sources: the first 160 participants of the ongoing ImmuneRACE study, and some 1,300 subjects contributed by 6 global collaborators. Nearly every sample came with metadata listing a de-identified subject ID, COVID-19 status, age in years and sex. Where available, HLA class I and class II types were taken from metadata supplied by the sample provider and were not determined by assay-based typing.

The germline V gene provides CDR1 SGHVS and CDR2 FNYEAQ. From V the trimming removes 5 bases and from J it removes 7 bases, while the gene matches leave 8 bases of the junction unaccounted for. Including the terminal cysteine and phenylalanine, the CDR3 comprises 15 residues. Only CDR3 DNA is held: 45 bases, read in frame from base 1. On this clone itself: Its antigen target is currently unknown. Per-base quality was not reported, and no clone a single base away is much larger than it.

TCRbeta CDR3 regions were amplified from genomic DNA using the immunoSEQ Assay, a bias-controlled multiplex PCR. Per the source publication's procedure: The number of nucleated cells in each sample was estimated by amplification of reference gene primers within the assay. To quantify the absolute abundance of each unique TCRbeta CDR3 rearrangement, sequence reads were collapsed and filtered. Productive Simpson clonality was computed per sample as the square root of Simpson's diversity index over productive rearrangements. TCRdb stores this immuneACCESS table with in-frame sequences only. Part of the clones is absent; in the studies checked, under half of the shortfall reflects unresolved V genes, and no reason is known for the rest. V, J and clone size are those of that table, while D and trimming were read from the DNA. The table for this sample lists 280,000 or so clones; around nine tenths of them were counted only once. The top ten clones comprise roughly an eighth of the sample.

Each collaborating institution followed its own protocols to collect whole blood in K2EDTA tubes. For TCRbeta analysis, collaborator samples were shipped as frozen whole blood, as isolated PBMCs, or as DNA extracted from either sample type. General study outcomes and caveats: The amount of clinical and demographic metadata varied by source and participant and was provided uncurated.

The chain uses TRBV7-6 and TRBJ1-4, and 9 bases in between align with TRBD1. The TCR was taken from a woman aged 60 to 75 with acute or convalescent COVID-19. Sequencing was performed on peripheral blood. The nucleotide sequence reads TGTGCCAGCAGCGTGGACAGGGGCTGGGGTGAAAAACTGTTTTTT. It encodes CASSVDRGWGEKLFF. The CDR3 plus the reference TRBV7-6 and TRBJ1-4 genes for the other parts give the full variable domain: GAGVSQSPRYKVTKRGQDVALRCDPISGHVSLYWYRQALGQGPEFLTYFNYEAQQDKSGLPNDRFSAERPEGSISTLTIQRTEQRDSAMYRCASSVDRGWGEKLFFGSGTQLSVL.